These 3 T cell receptor beta chains were all obtained from the same sample, sequenced in a study of T cell repertoires in cytomegalovirus infection. TCRdb reanalysed the reads using MiXCR and keeps one entry per CDR3 protein. Found here are about 450,000 distinct CDR3 sequences, roughly 31% of them singletons; the top ten hold around 15%. Specimen: PBMCs. Receptors originate from a human donor in good health (CMV status not recorded). Some clones in this sample may be carry-over from other donors' samples.

This clonotype was seen just once. Here the CDR3 reads CASTHGTGAYEQYF. For the CDR3, the DNA is TGTGCCAGCACCCACGGGACAGGGGCCTACGAGCAGTACTTC. The chain employs TRBV7-8 and TRBJ2-7; 10 bases match TRBD1. J was trimmed by 2 bases and V by 7 bases; bases with no gene match: 5. Germline CDR1 reads SGHVS; CDR2 reads FQNEAQ. This CDR3 has 14 amino acids.

In its sample, this clonotype was seen a few times. The V and J genes are TRBV11-2 and TRBJ1-2; possibly TRBD1 for D (6 bases). Trimming cost V 2 bases and J 5 bases, with 18 bases left between them. This CDR3 is built from 16 residues. Germline CDR1 is SGHAT and CDR2 is FQNNGV. CDR3 residues: CASSLRLRGREYGYTF. The CDR3 nucleotides read TGTGCCAGCAGCTTAAGGCTCCGGGGGCGGGAATATGGCTACACCTTC.

The chain has TRBV14 and TRBJ2-5; maybe TRBD2 (6 bases). Trimming removed 0 bases from V and 4 bases from J, with 12 bases in between. CDR1 is SGHDN and CDR2 is FVKESK in the germline V gene. This CDR3 comprises 15 residues. The CDR3 here is CASSQEPGLRETQYF. The CDR3 region has the DNA TGTGCCAGCAGCCAAGAACCGGGACTTAGAGAGACCCAGTACTTC. Combining the CDR3 with reference TRBV14 and TRBJ2-5 gives the whole variable domain EAGVTQFPSHSVIEKGQTVTLRCDPISGHDNLYWYRRVMGKEIKFLLHFVKESKQDESGMPNNRFLAERTGGTYSTLKVQPAELEDSGVYFCASSQEPGLRETQYFGPGTRLLVL.